Reported below is one T cell receptor beta chain. This entry belongs to a study of blood T cell repertoires in COVID-19. The germline V gene has CDR1 SGHVS and CDR2 FNYEAQ. Trimming at V came to 4 bases and at J to 4 bases, leaving 6 bases not matched to a gene. CDR3 length equals 15 residues. In the original workflow: Cell counts per sample came from amplifying reference gene primers. Generated by immunoSEQ multiplex PCR, the TCRdb table keeps only in-frame clones and is missing some. For V, J and clone size, that table is used; D and trimming come from the DNA. The data contain roughly 260,000 clones, approximately 90% of them seen just once; the ten biggest clones take up roughly 3.6%.

The sequencing sample was made of peripheral blood. The chain carries TRBV7-6 and TRBJ1-3; 8 bases match TRBD1. The sequence came from a woman aged 40 to 49 with acute or convalescent COVID-19. The CDR3 DNA reads as TGTGCCAGCAGCTCCCCCGGGACAGGAGGAAACACCATATATTTT. It yields the protein CASSSPGTGGNTIYF.